This paragraph reports one T cell receptor (beta chain). This entry comes from a study of blood T cell repertoires in COVID-19. On the study more broadly: Whether acute or convalescent, the COVID-19 samples came from the United States, Italy and Spain. PBMCs, B-cell-depleted T cells, or T cells provided the cDNA or gDNA that made up the material.

The authors' processing: Amplified reference gene primers provided the basis for estimating nucleated cell counts. Sequencing was performed with immunoSEQ multiplex PCR; in TCRdb, only in-frame clones are kept and a portion is missing. V, J and clone size derive from that table, while D and trimming were established from the DNA sequence. The sample shows 250,000 to 300,000 clones, roughly 80% of them seen only once. CDR1 is SEHNR, CDR2 FQNEAQ, per germline (reference sequence). This CDR3 has 15 amino acids. Deletions cut 5 bases from V and 2 bases from J, with 13 bases between. The clonotype was recovered from a man aged 40-50 years who had been exposed to COVID-19. The chain carries TRBV7-9 and TRBJ1-5; no clear D. The sequenced material came from PBMCs or T cells enriched from blood (not recorded which). The CDR3 region is CASSRGREGNQPQHF. CDR3 sequence (DNA): TGTGCCAGCAGCCGGGGTCGGGAGGGCAATCAGCCCCAGCATTTT.